What follows describes a single T cell receptor (beta chain). This clonotype turned up a few times. The antigen it recognizes is unknown. No much larger clonotype is one base removed from it; base qualities were not supplied. These data originate in a study of blood T cells in healthy people across ages (dated by TCRdb to between 2015 and 2017). Background on the whole study: In model experiments, roughly one uniquely barcoded TCR beta cDNA molecule per two T cells was captured by template switching. For two donors (one aged 18 to 29 and one aged 80 or older), the study analyzed two additional independent replicas of 1 million unique cDNA reads from the same blood draw. The study measured age-related changes in TCR beta repertoire diversity using deep sequencing normalized with unique cDNA molecular identifiers. To avoid experimental bias, donors of different ages were randomly spread across the sequencing lanes. Donors were grouped into four age groups: young (average approximately 16 years), middle-aged (39), aged (around 60) and long-lived (82).

Library method: 5' RACE. TCRdb shows the sequencer as Illumina HiSeq 2500. The second PCR ran for about 6 to 12 cycles and used a J-beta primer mix along with a sample-barcoded 5' primer. A unique molecular identifier was introduced onto each TCR beta cDNA molecule by a template-switch 5' adaptor carrying 12 random nucleotides. Each sample yielded at least 3 million CDR3-containing paired-end reads. All of the RNA was converted into first-strand cDNA using the Mint cDNA synthesis kit, with a TRBC-specific oligonucleotide serving as the primer. Following uracil-DNA glycosylase treatment, a first 18-cycle PCR with universal primers M1SS and BC2_uni_R was performed on all cDNA. Per the source publication's procedure: Normalization of each sample was performed by random selection of 1 million high-quality reads, each carrying a distinct molecular identifier. Instead of being binned into consensus sequences, reads with shared molecular identifiers were discarded. CDR3 identification, clonotype clustering and error correction used MiTCR with a Q25 quality threshold and the strictest error-elimination algorithm. A nonparametric unseen species model with Euler transformation was used to estimate a lower bound on total TCR beta diversity. TCRdb passed the public sequencing reads through fastp at Q25 and MiXCR, retaining productive beta sequences. One record per CDR3 amino acid sequence lists the most common genes and DNA. What appears here as the V and J calls and clone size reflects TCRdb's work, not the paper's. Recorded for this sample are roughly 1,500,000 distinct CDR3 sequences; about 32% of them occurred a single time. The biggest ten clones account for approximately 11% of the sample.

Systemically healthy Caucasian individuals from Russia, some 40 in total and aged about 6 to 100 years, were included as donors. Each donor gave roughly 9 milliliters of peripheral blood, drawn into EDTA-treated Vacutainer tubes. PBMCs were isolated by Ficoll-Paque density-gradient centrifugation, with at least 6 million obtained per sample. Trizol reagent was used to extract total RNA from the PBMCs, yielding at least 6 micrograms per sample. Naive CD45RAhigh/CD27high T cell percentages were measured by flow cytometry on a PBMC aliquot from every donor. Broader findings and caveats from the paper: Compared with the aged group, the long-lived group had more naive CD4+ T cells, fewer expanded clones and increased TCR diversity, a pattern suggesting age selection. Estimates of total diversity based on one million sequenced T cells were regarded as lower bounds and as underestimates. Because the CMV infection status of the donors was unknown, age-related changes in expanded clonotypes may potentially have been confounded. A strong correlation was found between observed TCR beta diversity and the percentage of naive T cells measured by flow cytometry. Bulk unsorted PBMC profiling prevented conclusive comparison of naive and antigen-experienced compartments. Observed TCR beta diversity per million T cells fell roughly linearly with age, and a significant reduction was already apparent by age around 40.

Taken from cysteine to phenylalanine, the CDR3 has 17 residues. The entry retains the CDR3 DNA only, 51 bases that are in frame from base 1. V drops 10 bases and J drops 0 bases, leaving 22 bases in between. CDR1 ENHRY and CDR2 SYGVKD were looked up in the germline V gene. The clonotype originates from a woman in her 30s in good health. The source material was blood. This chain is built from TRBV10-3 and TRBJ2-1; a tentative D call is TRBD1 (5 bases match). The base sequence is TGTGCCACCGTCGTAGGGGTGAAAGGTGGCTCCTACAATGAGCAGTTCTTC. Translation gives CATVVGVKGGSYNEQFF.